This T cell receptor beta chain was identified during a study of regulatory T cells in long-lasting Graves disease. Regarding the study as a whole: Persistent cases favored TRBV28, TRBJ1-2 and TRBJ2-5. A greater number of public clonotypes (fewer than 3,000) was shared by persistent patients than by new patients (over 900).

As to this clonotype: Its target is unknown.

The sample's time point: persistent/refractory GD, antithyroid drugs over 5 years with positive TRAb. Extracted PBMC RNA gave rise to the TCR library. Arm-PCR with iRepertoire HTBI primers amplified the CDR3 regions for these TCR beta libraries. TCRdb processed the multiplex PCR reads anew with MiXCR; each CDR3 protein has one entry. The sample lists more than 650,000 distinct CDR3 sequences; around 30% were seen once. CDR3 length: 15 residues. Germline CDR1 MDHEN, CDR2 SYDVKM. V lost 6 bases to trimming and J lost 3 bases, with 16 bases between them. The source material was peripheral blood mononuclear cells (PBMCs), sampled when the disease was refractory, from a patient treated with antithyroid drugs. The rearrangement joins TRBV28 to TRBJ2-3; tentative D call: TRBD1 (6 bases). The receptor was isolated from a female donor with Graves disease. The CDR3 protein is CASSHLQGTTDTQYF. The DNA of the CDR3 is TGTGCCAGCAGCCACCTACAGGGCACGACAGATACGCAGTATTTT.